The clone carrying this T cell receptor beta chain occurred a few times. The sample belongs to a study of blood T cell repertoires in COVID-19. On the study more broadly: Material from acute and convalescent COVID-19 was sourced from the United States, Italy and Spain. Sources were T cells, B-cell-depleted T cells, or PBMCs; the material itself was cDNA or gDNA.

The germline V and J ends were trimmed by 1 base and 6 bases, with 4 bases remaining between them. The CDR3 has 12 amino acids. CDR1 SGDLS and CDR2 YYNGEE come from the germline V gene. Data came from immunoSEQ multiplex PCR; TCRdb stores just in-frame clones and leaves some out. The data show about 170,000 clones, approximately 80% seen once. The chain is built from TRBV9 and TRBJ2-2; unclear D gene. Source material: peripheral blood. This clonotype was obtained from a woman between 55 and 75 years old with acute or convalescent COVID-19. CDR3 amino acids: CASSVYPGELFF. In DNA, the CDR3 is TGTGCCAGCAGCGTATATCCCGGGGAGCTGTTTTTT.